Sequencing of this T cell receptor beta chain was carried out in a study of shared clonotypes between healthy human individuals. Method: immunoSEQ multiplex PCR; TCRdb's copy keeps in-frame clones and lacks some. The sample has about 1.5 million clones, 95% to 99% seen once. Donation came from healthy HIV-negative adults that had no recent acute infections or vaccinations. The sequence was obtained from a man aged 30-40 years in good health. Sequenced sample: naive CD4+ T cells sorted from blood. Subset described: CD45RA+ positively selected.

In DNA, the CDR3 is TGTGCCAGCAGCTTGAGCGAGCGGGGCCCGGGGGGCTACACCTTC. It codes for CASSLSERGPGGYTF. The rearrangement uses TRBV5-4 and TRBJ1-2; a possible D gene is TRBD1 (5 bases). CDR1 SGHNT and CDR2 YYREEE come from the germline V gene (reference sequence). V gave up 1 base and J gave up 8 bases, with 18 bases separating them. The CDR3 is 15 residues long. The full variable domain, with the rest looked up from reference TRBV5-4 and TRBJ1-2, is ETGVTQSPTHLIKTRGQQVTLRCSSQSGHNTVSWYQQALGQGPQFIFQYYREEENGRGNFPPRFSGLQFPNYSSELNVNALELDDSALYLCASSLSERGPGGYTFGSGTRLTVV.